These 18 T cell receptor beta chains were all obtained from the same sample, sequenced in a study of T cell responses to AZD1222 COVID-19 vaccine. Profiled with immunoSEQ multiplex PCR; TCRdb holds only in-frame clones, not every one. Of 100,000 to 120,000 clones listed, around nine tenths were seen once; the top ten hold around 3.2%. The material sequenced was peripheral blood, taken on day 0 of AZD1222 vaccination. Receptors originate from an adult in good health.

This rearrangement joins TRBV7-3 to TRBJ1-6; D is ambiguous. The CDR3 covers 15 residues. The germline V and J ends were trimmed by 4 bases and 8 bases, with 15 bases remaining between them. Germline V lookup: CDR1 SGHTA, CDR2 FQGTGA. CDR3 loop: CASSWQATLYSPLHF. CDR3 in DNA: TGTGCCAGCAGCTGGCAGGCTACGCTGTATTCACCCCTCCACTTT.

This clone was found once. V is TRBV10-2 and J is TRBJ1-1, with a tentative D call TRBD1 (6 bases). The V gene lost 7 bases and the J gene lost 2 bases, with 14 bases spanning the gap. CDR1 is WSHSY, CDR2 SAAADI, per germline. The CDR3 is made up of 14 amino acids. CDR3 nucleotides: TGCGCCAGCATGGAGAGGGGGAGTAACACTGAAGCTTTCTTT. This gives the protein CASMERGSNTEAFF.

The chain combines TRBV5-1 with TRBJ2-5; 8 bases match TRBD1. The V segment lost 0 bases and the J segment 2 bases; nucleotides outside the gene matches: 9. Germline V gene sequence: CDR1 SGHRS, CDR2 YFSETQ. The CDR3 sequence is 17 residues long. The CDR3 here is CASSLAQITGGQETQYF. Written as DNA, the CDR3 is TGCGCCAGCAGCTTGGCACAAATAACAGGGGGGCAAGAGACCCAGTACTTC.

The chain uses TRBV28 and TRBJ2-7, with 8 bases lining up with TRBD1. This CDR3 is 14 amino acids long. Germline V lookup: CDR1 MDHEN, CDR2 SYDVKM. V gave up 7 bases and J gave up 1 base; unmatched junction bases: 6. This CDR3 reads CASKRTGQSYEQYF. CDR3 bases: TGTGCCAGCAAACGGACAGGGCAATCCTACGAGCAGTACTTC.

Concerning this clone: A junction boundary mismatches the germline segment, possibly from a read error. This sample includes further DNA sequences coding for the same CDR3. The chain has TRBV7-7 and TRBJ2-5; 8 bases fit TRBD1. Germline CDR1 is SSHAT and CDR2 is FNYEAQ (reference sequence). The CDR3 sequence is 13 residues long. CDR3 loop: CASSPDRVETQYF. CDR3 nucleotides: TGTGCTAGCAGCCCGGACAGGGTTGAGACCCAGTACTTC.

The chain recombines TRBV3-1 (or the pseudogene TRBV3-2) with TRBJ1-3; D ambiguous. CDR3 length: 14 residues. CDR1 and CDR2 from the germline V gene are LGHDT and YNNKEL (reference sequence). Between the trimmed V and J ends, which lost 0 bases and 4 bases, there was a span of 7 bases. CDR3 amino acids: CASSQEGRGNTIYF. CDR3 nucleotide sequence: TGTGCCAGCAGCCAAGAGGGTAGGGGAAACACCATATATTTT.

The chain has TRBV9 and TRBJ1-4; weak D call: TRBD1 (5 bases). The CDR3 covers 16 residues. Per the germline V gene, CDR1 is SGDLS and CDR2 is YYNGEE. Trimming removed 0 bases at V and 3 bases at J, with 12 bases between. CDR3 in DNA: TGTGCCAGCAGCGTAGGGGGGAGCGGCCCTAATGAAAAACTGTTTTTT. Protein product: CASSVGGSGPNEKLFF.

The chain recombines TRBV18 with TRBJ2-2; unclear D gene. The germline gives CDR1 KGHSH, CDR2 LQKENI. This CDR3 contains 14 residues. With 0 bases removed from V and 1 base from J, the gap between germline ends came to 3 bases. The CDR3 sequence: CASSPPMNTGELFF. CDR3 DNA: TGTGCCAGCTCACCACCTATGAACACCGGGGAGCTGTTTTTT.

This clone was seen once. The CDR3 loop is CASNPPTFQETQYF. The CDR3 DNA sequence: TGTGCCAGCAACCCCCCTACATTTCAAGAGACCCAGTACTTC. The rearrangement links TRBV6-5 to TRBJ2-5; D uncertain. V lost 7 bases to trimming and J lost 2 bases, with 14 bases between them. The CDR3 is made up of 14 amino acids. Germline V gene sequence: CDR1 MNHEY, CDR2 SVGAGI.

The rearrangement joins TRBV9 to TRBJ1-1, with TRBD1 identical over 7 bases. J gave up 3 bases and V 2 bases, and 4 bases lay outside the gene matches. Germline V gene sequence: CDR1 SGDLS, CDR2 YYNGEE. The CDR3 loop spans 14 amino acids. CDR3: CASSVQGDHTEAFF. CDR3 nucleotides: TGTGCCAGCAGCGTCCAGGGGGATCACACTGAAGCTTTCTTT.

This clone was found once. In DNA form, the CDR3 reads TGCGCCAGCTCACAGGGAATTCAGCCCCAGCATTTT. Protein product: CASSQGIQPQHF. This chain links TRBV5-1 with TRBJ1-5; TRBD1 is a possible D gene (6 bases). The CDR3 has 12 residues. Trimming took off 7 bases at V and 6 bases at J, with 11 bases between the two ends. Germline lookup yields CDR1 SGHRS and CDR2 YFSETQ.

The chain joins TRBV5-1 to TRBJ1-3; tentative D call: TRBD1 (6 bases). Trimming pared 3 bases from V and 0 bases from J, leaving 7 bases between. The germline V gene has CDR1 SGHRS and CDR2 YFSETQ. The CDR3 has 14 residues. The chain's CDR3 is CASSSQGSGNTIYF. The CDR3 DNA follows: TGCGCCAGCAGCTCACAGGGCTCTGGAAACACCATATATTTT.

Many counts were recorded for this clone. The V and J genes are TRBV5-1 and TRBJ2-2; 8 nucleotides match TRBD1. Germline loops: CDR1 SGHRS, CDR2 YFSETQ. With V trimmed by 4 bases and J by 5 bases, 10 bases remained unmatched. The CDR3 is made up of 16 amino acids. In DNA form, the CDR3 reads TGCGCCAGCAGCGAACTAGGACAGGGCAGTACCGGGGAGCTGTTTTTT. Amino acids: CASSELGQGSTGELFF.

The chain uses TRBV7-9 and TRBJ1-3; D may be TRBD1 (5 bases). This CDR3 spans 14 amino acids. The V end was cut by 6 bases, the J end by 3 bases, with 12 bases between. In germline, CDR1 is SEHNR, CDR2 FQNEAQ (reference sequence). CDR3 sequence reads: CASRPGLGGNTIYF. The CDR3 coding sequence is TGTGCCAGCAGGCCGGGGCTCGGTGGAAACACCATATATTTT.

This clone was seen a single time. The V gene is TRBV7-2, the J gene TRBJ2-2; D is tentatively TRBD1 or TRBD2 (5 bases each). Germline V gene lookup returns CDR1 SGHTA and CDR2 FQGNSA. V dropped 5 bases and J dropped 8 bases, with 21 bases sitting between them. CDR3 size: 16 residues. CDR3 coding DNA: TGTGCCAGCAGCATAAAGGGGAGCCTCATAGGAGGGGAGCTGTTTTTT. This sequence encodes CASSIKGSLIGGELFF.

The J gene is TRBJ2-3, the V gene TRBV7-2, with 7 bases matching TRBD2. Germline V lookup: CDR1 SGHTA, CDR2 FQGNSA. V lost 3 bases and J lost 4; bases outside the gene matches: 4. The CDR3 covers 14 residues. CDR3 sequence: CASSFPSGADTQYF. In nucleotides, the CDR3 is TGTGCCAGCAGCTTCCCCAGCGGGGCAGATACGCAGTATTTT.

The chain uses TRBV5-1 and TRBJ1-1; 7 bases fit TRBD1. The J segment lost 3 bases and the V segment lost 4 bases, leaving 3 bases of the junction unmatched. The CDR3 length is 13 residues. The germline V gene has CDR1 SGHRS and CDR2 YFSETQ. CDR3 sequence (DNA): TGCGCCAGCAGCAACAGGGGTGACACTGAAGCTTTCTTT. Its translation: CASSNRGDTEAFF.

This chain uses TRBV7-2 with TRBJ2-1, with D possibly TRBD1 on 6 matching bases. Germline V lookup: CDR1 SGHTA, CDR2 FQGNSA. V lost 2 bases to trimming and J lost 5 bases, with 10 bases between them. CDR3 length equals 14 residues. CDR3: CASSLWGQDNEQFF. CDR3 DNA: TGTGCCAGCAGCTTATGGGGGCAGGACAATGAGCAGTTCTTC.